The present TCR beta chain was sequenced within a study of blood T cell repertoires in COVID-19. Study-wide context: COVID-19 samples from acute and convalescent phases originated in the United States, Italy and Spain. PBMCs, B-cell-depleted T cells, or T cells provided the cDNA or gDNA that made up the material.

Original methodology: Scientists estimated how many nucleated cells there were by amplifying reference gene primers. The method was immunoSEQ multiplex PCR; TCRdb's version includes in-frame clones alone and lacks a portion of them. V and J calls plus clone size are reproduced from that table; the DNA served to infer D and trimming. Found here are some 200,000 clones, around four fifths of them singletons; the top ten hold around 0.93%. Seattle patients were enrolled during active infection and followed longitudinally. The CDR3 covers 16 residues. Germline-derived CDR1 and CDR2 are SGHRS and YFSETQ. J was trimmed by 0 bases and V by 0 bases; bases with no gene match: 2.

The specimen sequenced was peripheral blood. The chain uses TRBV5-1 and TRBJ2-3; 9 bases fit TRBD2. The clonotype originates from a man in his fifties or sixties with COVID-19, enrolled during active disease. Here the CDR3 DNA reads TGCGCCAGCAGCTTGGCCACTAGCGGGAGCACAGATACGCAGTATTTT. This translates into CASSLATSGSTDTQYF.